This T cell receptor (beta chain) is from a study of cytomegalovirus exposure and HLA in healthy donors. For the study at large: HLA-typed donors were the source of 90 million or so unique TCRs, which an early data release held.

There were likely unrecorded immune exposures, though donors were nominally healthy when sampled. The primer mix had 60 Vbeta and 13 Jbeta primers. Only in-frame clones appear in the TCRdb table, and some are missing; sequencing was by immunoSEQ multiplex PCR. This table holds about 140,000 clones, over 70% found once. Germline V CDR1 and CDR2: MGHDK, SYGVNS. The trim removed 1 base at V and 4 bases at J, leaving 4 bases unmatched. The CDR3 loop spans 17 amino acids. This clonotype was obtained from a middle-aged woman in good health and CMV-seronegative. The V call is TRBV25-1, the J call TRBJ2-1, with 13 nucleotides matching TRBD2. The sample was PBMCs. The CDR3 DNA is TGTGCCAGCAGTGAATCCAGGACTAGCGGGGGTTACAATGAGCAGTTCTTC. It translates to CASSESRTSGGYNEQFF. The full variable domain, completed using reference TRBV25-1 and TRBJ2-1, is EADIYQTPRYLVIGTGKKITLECSQTMGHDKMYWYQQDPGMELHLIHYSYGVNSTEKGDLSSESTVSRIRTEHFPLTLESARPSHTSQYLCASSESRTSGGYNEQFFGPGTRLTVL.